The rows below give T cell receptor beta chains drawn from one sample of a study of cytomegalovirus exposure and HLA in healthy donors. Sequenced by immunoSEQ multiplex PCR; TCRdb stores in-frame clones only, minus some. The data contain about 110,000 clones, 65% to 80% of them singletons. Sequenced material: PBMCs. The source is a male donor in good health and CMV-seropositive. Each CDR3 is given with its conserved first and last residue. D genes are given only for firm matches.

V gene	J gene	D gene	CDR3 length	CDR3 protein
TRBV29-1	TRBJ2-1	-	14	CSVILRDSYNEQFF
TRBV5-1	TRBJ1-6	TRBD1	18	CASSYQPGQGMYNSPLHF
TRBV7-9	TRBJ1-2	-	13	CASSLGAGYGYTF
TRBV9	TRBJ2-2	TRBD1	15	CASSVGQGTAGELFF
TRBV6-1	TRBJ2-7	TRBD2	15	CASGRGGLFPHEQYF
TRBV30	TRBJ2-2	TRBD1	14	CAWSVGTVSGELFF
TRBV4-2	TRBJ1-1	-	13	CASSRGRASEAFF
TRBV19	-	-	15	CASRLGAGVPYEQYF
TRBV27	TRBJ1-2	TRBD1	14	CASNEAGRGAGYTF
TRBV2	TRBJ1-4	TRBD1	13	CASSIDRDGKLFF
TRBV4-3	TRBJ1-5	-	15	CASGLHSQGRQPQHF
TRBV27	TRBJ1-6	-	12	CASSLRSSPLHF
TRBV4-3	TRBJ2-3	TRBD2	18	CASSQEVCSGGAIDTQYF
TRBV4-2	TRBJ2-1	TRBD2	19	CASSQDFRGGRALYNEQFF
TRBV27	TRBJ1-5	-	14	CASSLFRGDQPQHF
TRBV28	TRBJ2-7	TRBD1	13	CGTTGGESYEQYF
TRBV18	TRBJ2-2	TRBD1	15	CASSPRQGETGELFF
TRBV7-6	TRBJ1-6	TRBD1	18	CASSLGVMGTGSISPLHF
TRBV7-9	TRBJ2-7	TRBD2	16	CASSPHQRYERGEQYF
TRBV7-2	TRBJ1-3	TRBD1	15	CASSPQTGSGNTIYF
TRBV25-1	TRBJ1-2	-	13	CASSAVKGQGYTF
TRBV9	TRBJ1-2	TRBD1	13	CASGSDRDRGYTF
TRBV5-1	TRBJ2-7	TRBD1	14	CASGTGTGSYEQYF
TRBV6-6	TRBJ2-3	TRBD1	15	CASSWPGQGSDTQYF
TRBV7-6	TRBJ2-3	-	15	CASSLNRAGTDTQYF
TRBV4-3	TRBJ2-4	TRBD2	18	CASSQDLQLAGAKNIQYF
TRBV28	TRBJ2-7	TRBD1	14	CASSLLGDSYEQYF
TRBV28	TRBJ1-1	TRBD1	17	CASSFEDRGAKIPEAFF
TRBV14	TRBJ2-7	-	14	CASSQDLTGYEQYF
TRBV6-4	TRBJ2-2	TRBD2	13	CASGAGDTGELFF
TRBV7-9	TRBJ1-6	-	15	CASSLGPGNNSPLHF
TRBV18	TRBJ1-1	TRBD1	13	CASSPRGQKEAFF
TRBV6-5	TRBJ2-7	TRBD1	15	CASSNGGTGAYEQYF
TRBV6-5	TRBJ1-1	-	14	CASSYGRTGGAAFF
TRBV19	TRBJ1-5	-	13	CASSNRVEEPQHF
TRBV5-1	TRBJ2-1	TRBD2	16	CASSLEAGRAGNEQFF
TRBV6-5	TRBJ1-2	-	16	CASSSPGDIGGYGYTF
TRBV5-1	TRBJ1-1	TRBD1	13	CASSGGQGATVFF
TRBV4-2	TRBJ2-1	TRBD2	19	CASSQDPGLAGGRVNEQFF